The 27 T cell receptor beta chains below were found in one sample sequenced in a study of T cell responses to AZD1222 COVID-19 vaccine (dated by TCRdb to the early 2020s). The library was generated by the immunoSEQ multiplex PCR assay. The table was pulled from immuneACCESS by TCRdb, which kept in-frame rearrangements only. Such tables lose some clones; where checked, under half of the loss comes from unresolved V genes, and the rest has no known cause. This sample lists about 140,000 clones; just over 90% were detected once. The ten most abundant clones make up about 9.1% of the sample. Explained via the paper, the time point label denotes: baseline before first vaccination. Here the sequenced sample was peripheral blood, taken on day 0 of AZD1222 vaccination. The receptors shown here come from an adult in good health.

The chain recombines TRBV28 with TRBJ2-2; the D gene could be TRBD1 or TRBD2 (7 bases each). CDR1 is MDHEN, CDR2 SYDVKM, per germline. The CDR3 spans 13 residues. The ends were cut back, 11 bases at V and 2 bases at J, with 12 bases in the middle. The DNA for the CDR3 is TGTGCCGGGGGGGACAGCAACACCGGGGAGCTGTTTTTT. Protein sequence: CAGGDSNTGELFF.

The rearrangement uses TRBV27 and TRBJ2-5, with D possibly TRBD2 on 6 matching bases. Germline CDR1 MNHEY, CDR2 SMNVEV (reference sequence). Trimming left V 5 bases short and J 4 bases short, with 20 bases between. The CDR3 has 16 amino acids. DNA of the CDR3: TGTGCCAGCAGTCCAGGGTCGGGGGTTACCCCAGAGACCCAGTACTTC. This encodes CASSPGSGVTPETQYF.

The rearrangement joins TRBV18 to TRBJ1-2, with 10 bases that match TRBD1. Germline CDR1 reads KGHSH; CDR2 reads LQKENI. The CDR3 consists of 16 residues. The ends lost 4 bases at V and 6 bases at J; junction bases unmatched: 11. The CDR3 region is CASSLTGQGMMDGYTF. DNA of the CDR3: TGTGCCAGCTCACTGACGGGACAGGGGATGATGGATGGCTACACCTTC.

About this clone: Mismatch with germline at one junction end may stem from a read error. CDR3 DNA sequence: TGTGCCAGTACCCAACCGGGATACCGGTTAAATTTT. This sequence encodes CASTQPGYRLNF. The chain is built from TRBV19 and TRBJ1-3; D not resolved. Germline V gene data show CDR1 as LNHDA and CDR2 as SQIVND (reference sequence). CDR3 size: 12 residues.

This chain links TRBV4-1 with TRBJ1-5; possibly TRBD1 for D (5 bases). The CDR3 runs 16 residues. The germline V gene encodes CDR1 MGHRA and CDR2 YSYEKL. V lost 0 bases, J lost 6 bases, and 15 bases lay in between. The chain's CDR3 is CASSQDLGGLGQPQHF. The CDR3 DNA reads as TGCGCCAGCAGCCAAGATCTTGGGGGTCTAGGTCAGCCCCAGCATTTT.

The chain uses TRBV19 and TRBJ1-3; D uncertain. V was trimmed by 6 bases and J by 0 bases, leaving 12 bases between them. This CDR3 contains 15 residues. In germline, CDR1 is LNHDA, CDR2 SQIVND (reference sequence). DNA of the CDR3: TGTGCCAGTAGCCTAGGCTCGAACTCTGGAAACACCATATATTTT. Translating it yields CASSLGSNSGNTIYF.

The CDR3 DNA is TGTGCCAGCAGCCGGATCGACAGGGCGCCGCATGGGGAGCTGTTTTTT. Translated: CASSRIDRAPHGELFF. V and J are TRBV28 and TRBJ2-2, with TRBD1 matching over 7 bases. The CDR3 is 16 amino acids. Germline-derived CDR1 and CDR2 are MDHEN and SYDVKM. V lost 6 bases to trimming and J lost 8 bases; unmatched junction nucleotides: 15. The full variable domain, rest sourced from reference TRBV28 and TRBJ2-2, is DVKVTQSSRYLVKRTGEKVFLECVQDMDHENMFWYRQDPGLGLRLIYFSYDVKMKEKGDIPEGYSVSREKKERFSLILESASTNQTSMYLCASSRIDRAPHGELFFGEGSRLTVL.

CDR3 in amino acids: CASSSHSGNYGYTF. CDR3 nucleotides: TGTGCCAGTAGTTCCCACTCTGGGAACTATGGCTACACCTTC. The chain joins TRBV19 to TRBJ1-2; no clear D. This CDR3 has 14 residues. V was cut by 5 bases and J by 2 bases, with 12 bases left in between. The germline gives CDR1 LNHDA, CDR2 SQIVND (reference sequence).

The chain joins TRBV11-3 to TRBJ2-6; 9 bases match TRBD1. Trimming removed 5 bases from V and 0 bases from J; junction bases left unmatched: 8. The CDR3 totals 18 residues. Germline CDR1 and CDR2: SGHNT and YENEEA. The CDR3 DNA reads TGTGCCAGCAGCGCATCCGGGACAGGGTTCTCTGGGGCCAACGTCCTGACTTTC. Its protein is CASSASGTGFSGANVLTF.

The CDR3 DNA is TGTGCCAGCAGTTCCATCAACACGGAGGGGGAAGCTTTCTTT. This translates into CASSSINTEGEAFF. The V call is TRBV27, the J call TRBJ1-1; a possible D gene is TRBD1 (5 bases). Trimming took off 4 bases at V and 8 bases at J, with 17 bases between the two ends. Germline-derived CDR1 and CDR2 are MNHEY and SMNVEV (reference sequence). There are 14 residues in the CDR3.

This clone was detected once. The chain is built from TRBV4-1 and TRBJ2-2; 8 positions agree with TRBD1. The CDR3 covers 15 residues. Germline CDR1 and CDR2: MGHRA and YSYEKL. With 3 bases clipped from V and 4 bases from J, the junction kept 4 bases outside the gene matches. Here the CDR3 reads CASSQTGVGTGELFF. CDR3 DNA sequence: TGCGCCAGCAGCCAGACAGGGGTCGGCACCGGGGAGCTGTTTTTT.

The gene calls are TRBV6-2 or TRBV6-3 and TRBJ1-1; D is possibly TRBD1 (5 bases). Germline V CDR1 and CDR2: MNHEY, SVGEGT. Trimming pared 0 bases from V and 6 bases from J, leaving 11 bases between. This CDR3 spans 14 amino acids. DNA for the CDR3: TGTGCCAGCAGTTACTCTAAGGGGCTCCCTGAAGCTTTCTTT. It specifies CASSYSKGLPEAFF.

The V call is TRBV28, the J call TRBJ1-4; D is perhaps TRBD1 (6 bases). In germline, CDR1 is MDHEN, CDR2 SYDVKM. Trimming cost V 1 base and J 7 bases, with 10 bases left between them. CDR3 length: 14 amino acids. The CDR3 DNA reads TGTGCCAGCAGTTTATTCGGACAGCCTGAAAAACTGTTTTTT. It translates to CASSLFGQPEKLFF.

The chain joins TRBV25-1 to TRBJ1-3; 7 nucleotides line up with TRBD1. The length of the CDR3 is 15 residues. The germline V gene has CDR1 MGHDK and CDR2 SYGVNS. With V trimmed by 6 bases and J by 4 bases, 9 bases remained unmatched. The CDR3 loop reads CASSLPGTDGNTIYF. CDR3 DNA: TGTGCCAGCAGCCTTCCCGGGACAGACGGAAACACCATATATTTT.

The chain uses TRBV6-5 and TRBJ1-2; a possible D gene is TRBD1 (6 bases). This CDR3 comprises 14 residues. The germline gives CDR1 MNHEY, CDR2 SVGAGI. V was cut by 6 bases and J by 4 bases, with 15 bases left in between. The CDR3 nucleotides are TGTGCCAGCAGGACCGGGACAAGATCCTATGGCTACACCTTC. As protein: CASRTGTRSYGYTF.

DNA for the CDR3: TGTGCCAGCAGCCGCGGACTAGCCGCCGCCAAAAACATTCAGTACTTC. Protein sequence: CASSRGLAAAKNIQYF. The rearrangement uses TRBV7-2 and TRBJ2-4; 8 bases map to TRBD2. The ends lost 5 bases at V and 1 base at J; junction bases unmatched: 7. This CDR3 has 16 residues. Germline V lookup: CDR1 SGHTA, CDR2 FQGNSA. The full variable domain, rest sourced from reference TRBV7-2 and TRBJ2-4, is GAGVSQSPSNKVTEKGKDVELRCDPISGHTALYWYRQSLGQGLEFLIYFQGNSAPDKSGLPSDRFSAERTGGSVSTLTIQRTQQEDSAVYLCASSRGLAAAKNIQYFGAGTRLSVL.

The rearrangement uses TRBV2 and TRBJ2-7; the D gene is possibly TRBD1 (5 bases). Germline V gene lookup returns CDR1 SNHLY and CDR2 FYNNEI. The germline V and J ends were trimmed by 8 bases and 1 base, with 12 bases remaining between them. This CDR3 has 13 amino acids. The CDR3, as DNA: TGTGCCAGCGAACAGGATCAGTCCTACGAGCAGTACTTC. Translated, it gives CASEQDQSYEQYF.

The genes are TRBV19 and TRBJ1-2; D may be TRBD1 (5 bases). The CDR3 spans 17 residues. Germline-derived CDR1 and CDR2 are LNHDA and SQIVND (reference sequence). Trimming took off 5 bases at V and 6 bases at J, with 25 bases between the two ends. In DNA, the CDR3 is TGTGCCAGTAGTGAGTCATTAGGGATAGGGGCGAGGGATGGCTACACCTTC. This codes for CASSESLGIGARDGYTF.

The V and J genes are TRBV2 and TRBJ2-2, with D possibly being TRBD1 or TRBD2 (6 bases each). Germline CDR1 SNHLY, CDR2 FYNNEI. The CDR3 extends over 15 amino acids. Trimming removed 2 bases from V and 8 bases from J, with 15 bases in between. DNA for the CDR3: TGTGCCAGCAGTGAAAATATCGGGGGCCGTGGGGAGCTGTTTTTT. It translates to CASSENIGGRGELFF.

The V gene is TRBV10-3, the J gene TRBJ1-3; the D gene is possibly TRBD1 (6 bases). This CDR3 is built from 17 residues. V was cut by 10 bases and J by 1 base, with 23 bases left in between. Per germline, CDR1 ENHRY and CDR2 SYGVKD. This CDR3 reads CATGVQVGGRSGNTIYF. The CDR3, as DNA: TGTGCCACCGGGGTCCAAGTCGGGGGGCGGTCTGGAAACACCATATATTTT.

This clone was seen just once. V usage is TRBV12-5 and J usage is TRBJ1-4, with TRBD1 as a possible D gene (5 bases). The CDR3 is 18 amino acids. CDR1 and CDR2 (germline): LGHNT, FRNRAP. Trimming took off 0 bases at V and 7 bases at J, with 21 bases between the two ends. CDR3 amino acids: CASGLVRPWPGGSEKLFF. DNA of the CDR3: TGTGCTAGTGGTTTGGTAAGGCCGTGGCCGGGGGGGAGTGAAAAACTGTTTTTT.

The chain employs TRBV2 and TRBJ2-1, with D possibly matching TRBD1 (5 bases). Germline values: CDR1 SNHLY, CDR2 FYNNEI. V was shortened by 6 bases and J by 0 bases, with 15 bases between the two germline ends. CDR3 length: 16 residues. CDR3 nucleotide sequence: TGTGCCAGCAGACTTGAGGCACAGGTCTCCTACAATGAGCAGTTCTTC. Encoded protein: CASRLEAQVSYNEQFF.

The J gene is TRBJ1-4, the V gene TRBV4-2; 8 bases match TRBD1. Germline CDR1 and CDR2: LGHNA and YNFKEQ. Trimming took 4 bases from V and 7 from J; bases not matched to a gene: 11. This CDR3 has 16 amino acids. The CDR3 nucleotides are TGTGCCAGCAGCCTAACCCGGGCAGGGGGCGGTGAAAAACTGTTTTTT. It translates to CASSLTRAGGGEKLFF.

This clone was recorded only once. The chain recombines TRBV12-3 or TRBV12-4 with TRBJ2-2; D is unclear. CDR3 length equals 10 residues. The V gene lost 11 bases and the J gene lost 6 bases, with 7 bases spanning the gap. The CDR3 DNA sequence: TGTGCCGCCTCCGCCGGGGAGCTGTTTTTT. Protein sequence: CAASAGELFF.

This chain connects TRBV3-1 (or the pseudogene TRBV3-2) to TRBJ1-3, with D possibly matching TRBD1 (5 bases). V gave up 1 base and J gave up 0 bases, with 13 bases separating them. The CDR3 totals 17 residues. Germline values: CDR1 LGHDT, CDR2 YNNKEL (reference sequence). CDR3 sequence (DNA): TGTGCCAGCAGCCAAGTTCACAGGTCGAGCTCTGGAAACACCATATATTTT. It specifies CASSQVHRSSSGNTIYF.

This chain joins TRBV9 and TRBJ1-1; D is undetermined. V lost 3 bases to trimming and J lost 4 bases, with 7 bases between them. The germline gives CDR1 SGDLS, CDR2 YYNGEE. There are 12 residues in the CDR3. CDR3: CASSADGTEAFF. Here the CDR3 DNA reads TGTGCCAGCAGCGCGGATGGCACTGAAGCTTTCTTT.

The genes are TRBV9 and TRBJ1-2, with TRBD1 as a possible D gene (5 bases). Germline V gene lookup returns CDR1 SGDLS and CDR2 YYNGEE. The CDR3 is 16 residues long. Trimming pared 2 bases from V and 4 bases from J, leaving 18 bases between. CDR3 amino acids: CASSVNSGAVGYGYTF. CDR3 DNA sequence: TGTGCCAGCAGCGTTAACTCTGGGGCGGTGGGCTATGGCTACACCTTC.